This TCR beta chain was observed in a study of T and B cells in COVID-19 patients. Study-level background: Blood was sampled from COVID-19 patients who were either actively infected or recovered.

The CDR3 is made up of 14 amino acids. Trimming left V 5 bases short and J 1 base short, with 11 bases between. Multiplex PCR with BIOMED2 TRB-A/B primer pools amplified TRB rearrangements. TCRdb reanalysed the multiplex PCR reads using MiXCR and keeps one entry per CDR3 protein. This table has about 27,000 distinct CDR3 sequences, around a third appearing once. Each TRB amplification used roughly 220-550 ng of genomic DNA from blood. This sequence joins TRBV12-3 or TRBV12-4 and TRBJ1-1; no clear D gene. The sample was blood. The receptor's source is a human donor who had recovered from COVID-19. The CDR3, as DNA: TGTGCCAGCAGTAAGACGACGGAGAACACTGAAGCTTTCTTT. Protein sequence: CASSKTTENTEAFF.